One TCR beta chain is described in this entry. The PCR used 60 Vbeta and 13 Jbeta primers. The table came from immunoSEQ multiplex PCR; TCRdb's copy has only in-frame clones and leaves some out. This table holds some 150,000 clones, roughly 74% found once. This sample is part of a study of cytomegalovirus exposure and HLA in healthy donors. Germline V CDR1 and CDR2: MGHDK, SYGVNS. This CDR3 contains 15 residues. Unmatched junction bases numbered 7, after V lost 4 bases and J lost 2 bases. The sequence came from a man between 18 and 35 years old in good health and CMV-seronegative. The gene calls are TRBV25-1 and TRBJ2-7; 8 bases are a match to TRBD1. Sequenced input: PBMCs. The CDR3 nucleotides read TGTGCCAGCAGTGGTACAGGGGGGAAGACCTACGAGCAGTACTTC. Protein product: CASSGTGGKTYEQYF.